These 30 T cell receptor beta chains share one sample of origin, sequenced in a study of blood T cell repertoires in COVID-19. Here immunoSEQ multiplex PCR was the method, and the copy in TCRdb shows in-frame clones only, minus some. The sample includes approximately 85,000 clones, about 82% of them seen just once. Sequencing was done on a sample of peripheral blood. The receptors originated from a woman in her 70s with active or convalescent COVID-19.

The chain links TRBV27 to TRBJ1-4, with 7 positions matching TRBD1. Germline lookup yields CDR1 MNHEY and CDR2 SMNVEV (reference sequence). J was trimmed by 8 bases and V by 5 bases; bases with no gene match: 11. The CDR3 is 15 amino acids. DNA for the CDR3: TGTGCCAGCAGTGCCCGACAGGGTTCGATCGAAAAACTGTTTTTT. Translating it yields CASSARQGSIEKLFF.

The chain couples TRBV9 to TRBJ2-1; 7 bases fit TRBD2. The germline V gene has CDR1 SGDLS and CDR2 YYNGEE. The CDR3 sequence is 18 residues long. The V gene end was trimmed by 0 bases and the J gene end by 6 bases; junction bases not matched to a gene: 15. The CDR3 DNA follows: TGTGCCAGCAGCGTAGACCCAGCGGGGCATTACCCCCCCAATGAGCAGTTCTTC. Amino acids: CASSVDPAGHYPPNEQFF.

This clone was seen just once. The chain combines TRBV18 with TRBJ2-7, with 11 bases aligning to TRBD1. The CDR3 runs 15 residues. The ends lost 3 bases at V and 6 bases at J; junction bases unmatched: 7. Germline V gene lookup returns CDR1 KGHSH and CDR2 LQKENI. CDR3 DNA: TGTGCCAGCTCACCGGGACAGGGGGTCCCTCTCGAGCAGTACTTC. This sequence encodes CASSPGQGVPLEQYF.

J is TRBJ1-3 and V is TRBV5-1; a weak D match, TRBD1 (6 bases). The CDR3 length is 15 residues. Trimming shortened V by 0 bases and J by 3 bases, and 10 bases separated the two germline ends. The germline gives CDR1 SGHRS, CDR2 YFSETQ. This CDR3 reads CASSLEGGDGNTIYF. CDR3 coding DNA: TGCGCCAGCAGCTTGGAAGGGGGTGATGGAAACACCATATATTTT.

The V gene is TRBV4-3, the J gene TRBJ2-1, with D maybe TRBD2 (5 bases). Trimming removed 0 bases from V and 4 bases from J, with 19 bases in between. The germline CDR1 and CDR2 sequences are LGHNA and YSLEER. This CDR3 has 18 residues. DNA for the CDR3: TGCGCCAGCAGCCAAGATGGAGGTCTCGGCGAGCGGTACAATGAGCAGTTCTTC. This codes for CASSQDGGLGERYNEQFF.

V gene TRBV19 combines with J gene TRBJ2-2; 9 bases fit TRBD1. The CDR3 is 16 amino acids. The junction had 9 bases not matched to a gene; V was cut back by 5 bases and J by 5 bases. CDR1 and CDR2 from the germline V gene are LNHDA and SQIVND (reference sequence). In DNA form, the CDR3 reads TGTGCCAGTAGTTTTAGGACAGGGGATAAGACCGGGGAGCTGTTTTTT. Encoded protein: CASSFRTGDKTGELFF.

This chain joins TRBV7-2 and TRBJ2-5, with D perhaps TRBD1 (5 bases). This CDR3 comprises 15 residues. In germline, CDR1 is SGHTA, CDR2 FQGNSA. Deletions cut 4 bases from V and 5 bases from J, with 17 bases between. CDR3 residues: CASSSPAKGMETQYF. The CDR3 DNA reads TGTGCCAGCAGCTCTCCGGCCAAGGGGATGGAGACCCAGTACTTC.

This sequence joins TRBV6-5 and TRBJ2-1, with 9 nucleotides matching TRBD1. With 5 bases clipped from V and 2 bases from J, the junction kept 4 bases outside the gene matches. This CDR3 has 15 residues. The germline V gene has CDR1 MNHEY and CDR2 SVGAGI. The CDR3 region is CASSTGTGTYNEQFF. The CDR3 bases are TGTGCCAGCAGTACCGGGACAGGGACCTACAATGAGCAGTTCTTC.

The rearrangement joins TRBV29-1 to TRBJ2-5, with D hard to call. This CDR3 has 9 amino acids. Trimming removed 7 bases at V and 4 bases at J, with 4 bases between. CDR1 and CDR2 from the germline V gene are SQVTM and ANQGSEA. Here the CDR3 DNA reads TGCAGCGACTCAGAGACCCAGTACTTC. Encoded protein: CSDSETQYF.

This clone has just a few counts. The chain combines TRBV19 with TRBJ2-5, with D unresolved. Germline V gene data show CDR1 as LNHDA and CDR2 as SQIVND (reference sequence). The CDR3 has 14 amino acids. V lost 1 base, J lost 2 bases, and 8 bases lay in between. The CDR3, as DNA: TGTGCCAGTAGTATAGGGTCCGGGCAAGAGACCCAGTACTTC. This translates into CASSIGSGQETQYF.

This chain connects TRBV5-5 to TRBJ1-2; 9 nucleotides align to TRBD1. This CDR3 region has 13 residues. The germline gives CDR1 SGHKS, CDR2 YYEKEE (reference sequence). Germline trimming cut 3 bases from V and 5 bases from J; bases unmatched to any gene: 2. CDR3 coding DNA: TGTGCCAGCAGCTCCGGACAGGGGTATGGCTACACCTTC. Amino acid sequence: CASSSGQGYGYTF.

The CDR3 here is CASSSLEAGADTQYF. The CDR3 nucleotides are TGTGCCAGCTCCTCCCTAGAGGCGGGGGCAGATACGCAGTATTTT. The rearrangement joins TRBV27 to TRBJ2-3, with 7 bases lining up with TRBD2. The CDR3 sequence is 15 residues long. The germline gives CDR1 MNHEY, CDR2 SMNVEV (reference sequence). V lost 8 bases, J lost 4 bases, and 12 bases stayed unmatched.

V and J are TRBV5-4 and TRBJ1-1; D remains ambiguous. Trimming shortened V by 1 base and J by 3 bases, and 16 bases separated the two germline ends. The CDR3 runs to 16 residues. Looked up from germline, CDR1 is SGHNT and CDR2 is YYREEE (reference sequence). The CDR3 reads CASSLPAPLADTEAFF. In DNA form, the CDR3 reads TGTGCCAGCAGCTTGCCAGCACCTCTAGCGGACACTGAAGCTTTCTTT.

The chain employs TRBV5-4 and TRBJ2-5; 9 bases fit TRBD1. Per germline, CDR1 SGHNT and CDR2 YYREEE (reference sequence). The CDR3 length is 16 residues. J lost 3 bases, V lost 4 bases, and 10 bases had no gene match. The CDR3 DNA sequence: TGTGCCAGCAGCATAACCGGGACAGGGCCCGAAGAGACCCAGTACTTC. It codes for CASSITGTGPEETQYF.

The rearrangement joins TRBV13 to TRBJ1-2; 9 nucleotides align to TRBD1. Germline V gives CDR1 PRHDT, CDR2 FYEKMQ (reference sequence). Unmatched junction bases numbered 1, after V lost 0 bases and J lost 5 bases. The CDR3 extends over 14 amino acids. The CDR3 sequence: CASSLGGQGYGYTF. The CDR3, as DNA: TGTGCCAGCAGCTTAGGGGGACAGGGTTATGGCTACACCTTC.

Comment on this clone: Other DNA sequences in this sample translate to the same CDR3. The chain links TRBV5-6 to TRBJ1-1; no definite D call. There are 13 residues in the CDR3. The V end lost 4 bases, the J end lost 2 bases, and 9 bases lay between the germline ends. The germline V gene encodes CDR1 SGHDT and CDR2 YYEEEE. The DNA for the CDR3 is TGTGCCAGCAGCCTCACAGCAAACACTGAAGCTTTCTTT. Encoded protein: CASSLTANTEAFF.

The chain carries TRBV18 and TRBJ2-3; D remains unclear. Germline CDR1 KGHSH, CDR2 LQKENI. Trimming took 2 bases from V and 5 from J, leaving 11 bases between them. The CDR3 covers 14 residues. The CDR3 DNA reads TGTGCCAGCTCACCAAGAGCGATTCAAGATACGCAGTATTTT. Translating it yields CASSPRAIQDTQYF.

The chain recombines TRBV3-1 (or the pseudogene TRBV3-2) with TRBJ2-1; maybe TRBD2 (7 bases). The CDR3 is 15 residues long. V was trimmed by 1 base and J by 4 bases, leaving 11 bases between them. Germline assignment: CDR1 LGHDT and CDR2 YNNKEL (reference sequence). For the CDR3, the DNA is TGTGCCAGCAGCCAAGCGGGGGGCCCATACAATGAGCAGTTCTTC. Protein: CASSQAGGPYNEQFF.

This rearrangement joins TRBV18 to TRBJ1-2; the D is unclear. The CDR3 contains 16 residues. The germline gives CDR1 KGHSH, CDR2 LQKENI. Trimming left V 5 bases short and J 9 bases short, with 25 bases between. The CDR3 DNA is TGTGCCAGCTCAACTATCTCGGAAGGCACCCTAGTGAGCTACACCTTC. Amino acid sequence: CASSTISEGTLVSYTF.

In DNA form, the CDR3 reads TGCAGCGTTGAGGACCGGGAGGAGGTTGGCTACACCTTC. Its protein product is CSVEDREEVGYTF. This rearrangement joins TRBV29-1 to TRBJ1-2; D gene unclear. This CDR3 comprises 13 residues. Trimming cost V 3 bases and J 7 bases, with 15 bases left between them. Germline CDR1 and CDR2: SQVTM and ANQGSEA.

The genes are TRBV5-1 and TRBJ2-5; 10 bases agree with TRBD1. V shed 3 bases, J shed 2 bases, and the junction held 4 bases outside the gene matches. CDR1 and CDR2 from the germline V gene are SGHRS and YFSETQ. The CDR3 extends over 15 amino acids. The CDR3 sequence: CASSSGQGGQETQYF. Here the CDR3 DNA reads TGCGCCAGCAGCTCTGGACAGGGGGGGCAAGAGACCCAGTACTTC.

This clone was observed a single time. This rearrangement joins TRBV19 to TRBJ2-7; no clear D. The CDR3 is 13 amino acids. The ends were cut back, 1 base at V and 6 bases at J, with 10 bases in the middle. Germline V lookup: CDR1 LNHDA, CDR2 SQIVND (reference sequence). CDR3 loop: CASSIGTSSEQYF. The CDR3 DNA follows: TGTGCCAGTAGTATAGGAACGTCGAGCGAGCAGTACTTC.

This clone was picked up a small number of times. The chain is built from TRBV4-1 and TRBJ1-2; 7 bases are a match to TRBD1. CDR1 MGHRA and CDR2 YSYEKL come from the germline V gene. The CDR3 is made up of 16 amino acids. Trimming removed 5 bases from V and 2 bases from J; junction bases left unmatched: 11. In DNA form, the CDR3 reads TGCGCCAGCAGCGACGGGGGACAGAGGCCCAACTATGGCTACACCTTC. It specifies CASSDGGQRPNYGYTF.

The chain is built from TRBV11-2 and TRBJ1-2, with a weak D call TRBD1 (6 bases). Germline CDR1 reads SGHAT; CDR2 reads FQNNGV. This CDR3 comprises 15 residues. The V gene lost 3 bases and the J gene lost 4 bases, with 15 bases spanning the gap. In nucleotides, the CDR3 is TGTGCCAGCAGCTTGGGGGCTAAATCCACCTATGGCTACACCTTC. Its protein is CASSLGAKSTYGYTF.

This clone was seen just once. The V call is TRBV19, the J call TRBJ2-3; 11 nucleotides agree with TRBD2. Germline V gene sequence: CDR1 LNHDA, CDR2 SQIVND (reference sequence). Trimming removed 4 bases from V and 4 bases from J; junction bases left unmatched: 4. The CDR3 is 15 residues long. CDR3 protein: CASSTGTSGADTQYF. In nucleotides, the CDR3 is TGTGCCAGTAGTACCGGGACTAGCGGCGCAGATACGCAGTATTTT.

The chain couples TRBV11-2 to TRBJ1-1; D remains unclear. Germline V CDR1 and CDR2: SGHAT, FQNNGV. The CDR3 runs to 14 residues. Trimming pared 0 bases from V and 2 bases from J, leaving 7 bases between. The CDR3 region is CASSLEGRNTEAFF. The DNA for the CDR3 is TGTGCCAGCAGCTTAGAGGGCAGAAACACTGAAGCTTTCTTT.

V is TRBV9 and J is TRBJ1-3, with D hard to call. V was cut by 6 bases and J by 3 bases, with 16 bases left in between. The CDR3 loop spans 15 amino acids. Germline V gene data show CDR1 as SGDLS and CDR2 as YYNGEE. CDR3 sequence: CASTRSSGFGNTIYF. CDR3 coding DNA: TGTGCCAGCACGAGATCCAGCGGGTTTGGAAACACCATATATTTT.

The chain carries TRBV5-1 and TRBJ2-7, with 10 bases matching TRBD1. The CDR3 runs 13 residues. Germline CDR1 SGHRS, CDR2 YFSETQ. The J segment lost 5 bases and the V segment lost 6 bases, leaving 5 bases of the junction unmatched. The DNA for the CDR3 is TGCGCCAGCACGGGACAGGGGATGCACGAGCAGTACTTC. This codes for CASTGQGMHEQYF.

This clone came up a few times. This chain uses TRBV11-2 with TRBJ1-2; 8 nucleotides align to TRBD1. The CDR3 contains 15 residues. Losses at the gene ends were 2 bases for V and 4 bases for J; bases not matched to a gene: 6. In germline, CDR1 is SGHAT, CDR2 FQNNGV. DNA for the CDR3: TGTGCCAGCAGCTTATCAGGGGGCTTTGGCTATGGCTACACCTTC. It yields the protein CASSLSGGFGYGYTF.

V and J are TRBV11-2 and TRBJ2-5; 7 bases map to TRBD2. The CDR3 runs 15 residues. The V and J ends lost 3 bases and 1 base, in that order; junction bases with no gene match: 5. CDR1 SGHAT and CDR2 FQNNGV come from the germline V gene. The CDR3 DNA is TGTGCCAGCAGCTTTCCTAGCGGAGGCCAAGAGACCCAGTACTTC. As protein: CASSFPSGGQETQYF.